A single sample gave rise to the 25 T cell receptor beta chains below, sequenced in a study of response to subunit inactivated influenza vaccine. TCRdb ran MiXCR on the RT-PCR reads and lists one entry per CDR3 protein. The table has hundreds of thousands of distinct CDR3 sequences, 15% to 19% seen once. The sequences come from PBMCs from blood, collected approximately 12 days after vaccination. All receptors come from a man aged 45 to 65 who received an inactivated influenza vaccine.

The sample holds many counts of this clonotype. A junction end diverges from the germline sequence, so it may reflect a read error. CDR3 sequence: CASSPGYQETQYF. The CDR3 DNA reads TGCGCCAGCAGCCCAGGGTACCAGGAGACCCAGTACTTC. V usage is TRBV18 and J usage is TRBJ2-5; possible D gene TRBD1, 5 bases. Looked up from germline, CDR1 is KGHSH and CDR2 is LQKENI. The CDR3 covers 13 residues.

The V gene is TRBV29-1, the J gene TRBJ2-7; D is ambiguous. The DNA end is more similar to TRBJ2-1, so the J call may be wrong. The CDR3 length is 14 residues. Germline CDR1 reads SQVTM; CDR2 reads ANQGSEA. CDR3 nucleotide sequence: TGCAGCGTTGAAATTGTGGGCAGCTCCTACGAGCAGTTCTTC. This sequence encodes CSVEIVGSSYEQFF.

This clonotype was counted between two and nine times. V gene TRBV11-1 combines with J gene TRBJ2-1, with a tentative D call TRBD1 (6 bases). Germline CDR1 and CDR2: SGHAT and FQDESV (reference sequence). V was shortened by 5 bases and J by 7 bases, with 27 bases between the two germline ends. The CDR3 has 18 amino acids. The CDR3 DNA sequence: TGTGCCAGCAGCCAGATCAAGGGGCGAGGGGGTCCCTCAAATGAGCAGTTCTTC. It yields the protein CASSQIKGRGGPSNEQFF.

A few counts support this clonotype. CDR3 region: CASNRAGVWNEQFF. The CDR3 nucleotides read TGTGCCAGCAACCGAGCGGGAGTGTGGAATGAGCAGTTCTTC. This sequence joins TRBV6-2 or TRBV6-3 and TRBJ2-1; 8 nucleotides match TRBD2. V lost 7 bases and J lost 7; bases outside the gene matches: 9. The CDR3 loop spans 14 amino acids. Per germline, CDR1 MNHEY and CDR2 SVGEGT.

The gene calls are TRBV24-1 and TRBJ2-1, with 8 bases that match TRBD1. V shed 9 bases and J 7 bases; nucleotides not matched to a gene: 10. The CDR3 spans 14 residues. CDR1 KGHDR and CDR2 SFDVKD come from the germline V gene. In DNA, the CDR3 is TGTGCCACCCAACAGGGACAGGATCTAAATGAGCAGTTCTTC. Its translation: CATQQGQDLNEQFF.

V is TRBV7-2 and J is TRBJ2-5; 7 bases fit TRBD2. CDR1 and CDR2 (germline): SGHTA, FQGNSA. With 2 bases clipped from V and 5 bases from J, the junction kept 8 bases outside the gene matches. The CDR3 sequence is 15 residues long. CDR3: CASSLRSGGWETQYF. As DNA, the CDR3 is TGTGCCAGCAGCTTAAGGTCGGGAGGCTGGGAGACCCAGTACTTC.

The chain employs TRBV29-1 and TRBJ2-2; 7 bases align to TRBD1. V lost 4 bases, J lost 3 bases, and 8 bases stayed unmatched. The CDR3 has 15 residues. The V gene's germline CDR1 is SQVTM and CDR2 ANQGSEA. The CDR3 protein is CSVVITGADTGELFF. CDR3 DNA sequence: TGCAGCGTTGTCATCACAGGGGCTGACACCGGGGAGCTGTTTTTT.

J is TRBJ2-7 and V is TRBV27, with 8 bases that match TRBD2. The CDR3 contains 13 residues. V dropped 5 bases and J dropped 6; count of bases not matched to a gene: 6. Germline lookup yields CDR1 MNHEY and CDR2 SMNVEV (reference sequence). The DNA of the CDR3 is TGTGCCAGCAGTCCCGGACTAGCCGGCGAGCAGTACTTC. Protein product: CASSPGLAGEQYF.

CDR3 sequence (DNA): TGTGCCAGCAGCCCTTGGACACGGCCAGGCTCAGGAACCGGGGAGCTGTTTTTT. It codes for CASSPWTRPGSGTGELFF. The V call is TRBV11-1, the J call TRBJ2-2, with D maybe TRBD1 (5 bases). V was pared by 5 bases and J by 5 bases, with 24 bases between. Germline-derived CDR1 and CDR2 are SGHAT and FQDESV (reference sequence). The CDR3 covers 18 residues.

This chain uses TRBV7-2 with TRBJ1-5; 7 bases align to TRBD1. J lost 7 bases, V lost 4 bases, and 10 bases had no gene match. The CDR3 spans 15 residues. CDR1 and CDR2 (germline): SGHTA, FQGNSA. The CDR3 loop is CASSYTGEGWQPQHF. CDR3 DNA sequence: TGTGCCAGCAGCTACACAGGGGAGGGTTGGCAGCCCCAGCATTTT.

This clonotype was observed a few times. This rearrangement joins TRBV12-3 or TRBV12-4 to TRBJ2-1, with 10 bases fitting TRBD1. CDR3 size: 15 residues. V lost 6 bases to trimming and J lost 6 bases; unmatched junction nucleotides: 8. CDR3 coding DNA: TGTGCCAGCAGCCCCAGGGACAGGGGTGTCAATGAGCAGTTCTTC. Its translation is CASSPRDRGVNEQFF.

This clonotype was found a few times. The V call is TRBV6-1, the J call TRBJ2-7; TRBD1 might be the D (6 bases). V lost 8 bases and J lost 3, with 14 bases in between. The CDR3 spans 13 residues. Germline V gene lookup returns CDR1 MNHNS and CDR2 SASEGT. In nucleotides, the CDR3 is TGTGCCAGCGGTACCCGGGACATCTACGAGCAGTACTTC. Residues: CASGTRDIYEQYF.

The sample holds a few counts of this clonotype. V and J are TRBV7-2 and TRBJ2-3; D is possibly TRBD1 (6 bases). From germline, CDR1 is SGHTA and CDR2 FQGNSA. The V end lost 0 bases, the J end lost 3 bases, and 16 bases lay between the germline ends. This CDR3 region has 17 residues. In nucleotides, the CDR3 is TGTGCCAGCAGCTTAGCGCAGGGCAGGGGAGTGACAGATACGCAGTATTTT. Amino acid sequence: CASSLAQGRGVTDTQYF.

This clonotype has a handful of counts. CDR3: CASSQGSGGQGNSPLHF. The CDR3 nucleotides read TGTGCCAGCAGCCAAGGGTCAGGGGGCCAAGGGAATTCACCCCTCCACTTT. V is TRBV4-2 and J is TRBJ1-6; 8 bases align to TRBD1. The trim removed 1 base at V and 7 bases at J, leaving 9 bases unmatched. Germline assignment: CDR1 LGHNA and CDR2 YNFKEQ. This CDR3 contains 17 residues.

This clonotype was detected a few times. The chain employs TRBV5-1 and TRBJ2-1, with D unresolved. Germline lookup yields CDR1 SGHRS and CDR2 YFSETQ. V was shortened by 0 bases and J by 9 bases, with 19 bases between the two germline ends. CDR3 length equals 16 residues. The CDR3 bases are TGCGCCAGCAGCTTGGCCCGAGCCCGCGAAGGCGGTGAGCAGTTCTTC. This encodes CASSLARAREGGEQFF.

This clonotype was counted ten times or more. The V and J genes are TRBV10-3 and TRBJ1-2, with no clear D. The CDR3 is made up of 13 amino acids. CDR1 is ENHRY, CDR2 SYGVKD, per germline. Trimming left V 9 bases short and J 4 bases short, with 15 bases between. The CDR3 region has the DNA TGTGCCATATCGGATCCCACGGCCTATGGCTACACCTTC. Protein product: CAISDPTAYGYTF.

The chain combines TRBV7-2 with TRBJ2-7; possible D gene TRBD1, 5 bases. Germline V gene data show CDR1 as SGHTA and CDR2 as FQGNSA. This CDR3 has 15 residues. V lost 1 base and J 2 bases, leaving 12 bases between the germline ends. The DNA for the CDR3 is TGTGCCAGCAGCTTAGGGTACAGACAGACCTACGAGCAGTACTTC. Translated: CASSLGYRQTYEQYF.

This clonotype was observed a handful of times. V is TRBV6-1 and J is TRBJ2-7; D may be TRBD1 (5 bases). Germline loops: CDR1 MNHNS, CDR2 SASEGT. V lost 4 bases, J lost 2 bases, and 24 bases lay in between. The CDR3 is 18 residues long. CDR3 DNA sequence: TGTGCCAGCAGTGTGTCGGACACCTTCATGGCTTTCCCCTACGAGCAGTACTTC. Protein: CASSVSDTFMAFPYEQYF.

In its sample, this clonotype was seen a few times. This rearrangement joins TRBV4-3 to TRBJ2-5; D gene ambiguous. The V gene's germline CDR1 is LGHNA and CDR2 YSLEER. V lost 1 base and J lost 1, with 10 bases in between. The CDR3 length is 15 residues. Here the CDR3 reads CASSQVGHSQETQYF. Here the CDR3 DNA reads TGCGCCAGCAGCCAAGTTGGCCATTCCCAAGAGACCCAGTACTTC.

The V and J genes are TRBV14 and TRBJ2-3; 8 bases map to TRBD1. V lost 4 bases, J lost 0 bases, and 3 bases stayed unmatched. CDR1 SGHDN and CDR2 FVKESK come from the germline V gene. The CDR3 contains 15 residues. The CDR3 protein is CASSRNRGSTDTQYF. The CDR3 region has the DNA TGTGCCAGCAGCCGGAACAGGGGGAGCACAGATACGCAGTATTTT.

This clonotype occurred once. CDR3 in DNA: TGTGCCAGCAGGCCCGGGACAGGGAGTGTAAACACTGAAGCTTTCTTT. The encoded protein is CASRPGTGSVNTEAFF. This chain connects TRBV6-1 to TRBJ1-1; TRBD1 agrees at 9 bases. This CDR3 region has 16 residues. Germline V gives CDR1 MNHNS, CDR2 SASEGT. Trimming at V came to 6 bases and at J to 2 bases, leaving 10 bases not matched to a gene.

The V gene is TRBV9, the J gene TRBJ2-2, with D perhaps being TRBD1 or TRBD2 (6 bases each). Germline V gives CDR1 SGDLS, CDR2 YYNGEE. CDR3 length: 20 amino acids. The V end lost 4 bases, the J end lost 3 bases, and 28 bases lay between the germline ends. The CDR3 DNA reads TGTGCCAGCAGCCCCCCGTGGAGGGGGGCGCAGGATGGGGACACCGGGGAGCTGTTTTTT. Translated: CASSPPWRGAQDGDTGELFF.

This clonotype appeared many times. The DNA for the CDR3 is TGTGCCAGCAGCTTGTCCGGGACTAGCGGGGGACGCTCCTACAATGAGCAGTTCTTC. Its translation is CASSLSGTSGGRSYNEQFF. The chain couples TRBV5-4 to TRBJ2-1, with 14 bases matching TRBD2. There are 19 residues in the CDR3. Germline loops: CDR1 SGHNT, CDR2 YYREEE (reference sequence). V shed 1 base and J 0 bases; nucleotides not matched to a gene: 6.

A few counts support this clonotype. The rearrangement links TRBV20-1 to TRBJ2-7; 10 bases fit TRBD1. In germline, CDR1 is DFQATT, CDR2 SNEGSKA (reference sequence). J gave up 3 bases and V 6 bases, and 8 bases lay outside the gene matches. The CDR3 sequence is 14 residues long. CDR3 amino acids: CSAMYRDRGYEQYF. The CDR3 bases are TGCAGTGCAATGTACCGGGACAGGGGCTACGAGCAGTACTTC.

This clonotype showed up just a few times. The gene calls are TRBV20-1 and TRBJ2-3; no clear D. CDR3 length: 12 residues. Deletions cut 1 base from V and 6 bases from J, with 8 bases between. Per the germline V gene, CDR1 is DFQATT and CDR2 is SNEGSKA (reference sequence). The CDR3 protein is CSARGSIDTQYF. The DNA for the CDR3 is TGCAGTGCTAGAGGTAGCATCGATACGCAGTATTTT.